Listed here are 9 T cell receptor beta chains from one sample, sequenced in a study of CD8 T cells in ankylosing spondylitis. MiXCR, run by TCRdb on the 5' RACE reads, gives a single entry per CDR3 protein. The sample consists of approximately 260,000 distinct CDR3 sequences, under 20% of them appearing once. Sequencing was done on a sample of blood, either unsorted or a sorted T cell fraction (not recorded which). These receptors were taken from a male donor with ankylosing spondylitis or in good health (not recorded which).

The chain carries TRBV20-1 and TRBJ2-7, with TRBD1 as a possible D gene (6 bases). V lost 5 bases to trimming and J lost 0 bases, with 11 bases between them. Per the germline V gene, CDR1 is DFQATT and CDR2 is SNEGSKA (reference sequence). The CDR3 runs 13 residues. The CDR3 DNA sequence: TGCAGTGCTCGCCGGGACAACTCCTACGAGCAGTACTTC. This encodes CSARRDNSYEQYF.

Written as DNA, the CDR3 is TGTGCCAGCAGCACTAGCGGGAGTGAATACGAGCAGTACTTC. Encoded protein: CASSTSGSEYEQYF. V usage is TRBV6-1 and J usage is TRBJ2-7; the match to TRBD2 covers 11 bases. The CDR3 runs 14 residues. After removal of 6 bases from V and 4 bases from J, the junction contained 5 bases not matched to a gene. Germline values: CDR1 MNHNS, CDR2 SASEGT.

This clonotype turned up a few times. The genes are TRBV6-2 or TRBV6-3 and TRBJ2-7, with 9 bases fitting TRBD1. Losses at the gene ends were 8 bases for V and 1 base for J; bases not matched to a gene: 6. The length of the CDR3 is 14 residues. Germline CDR1 is MNHEY and CDR2 is SVGEGT. CDR3 in amino acids: CASGGTGPSYEQYF. The CDR3 nucleotides are TGTGCCAGCGGCGGGACAGGGCCTTCCTACGAGCAGTACTTC.

The chain is built from TRBV28 and TRBJ2-3; D is unresolved. The V and J ends lost 6 bases and 6 bases respectively, with 13 bases between them. The CDR3 extends over 13 amino acids. Germline CDR1 reads MDHEN; CDR2 reads SYDVKM. The CDR3 DNA sequence: TGTGCCAGCAGACTAAAGTTTGGGGATACGCAGTATTTT. This sequence encodes CASRLKFGDTQYF.

The rearrangement links TRBV12-3 or TRBV12-4 to TRBJ1-1; 7 nucleotides align to TRBD1. The CDR3 covers 13 residues. With V trimmed by 5 bases and J by 4 bases, 4 bases remained unmatched. The CDR3 region has the DNA TGTGCCAGCAGTCCGGGGGACAGCACTGAAGCTTTCTTT. Protein product: CASSPGDSTEAFF.

V is TRBV7-4 and J is TRBJ2-7; no clear D. CDR1 is SGHVT, CDR2 SQSDAQ, per germline. The CDR3 is 13 residues long. Trimming removed 2 bases from V and 5 bases from J, with 10 bases in between. The CDR3 region has the DNA TGTGCCAGCAGCTTAAGCTGGAGTCACGAGCAGTACTTC. Encoded protein: CASSLSWSHEQYF.

This chain connects TRBV25-1 to TRBJ2-3; D is possibly TRBD1 (5 bases). This CDR3 has 16 amino acids. V lost 3 bases and J lost 4, with 17 bases in between. Germline CDR1 MGHDK, CDR2 SYGVNS. CDR3 bases: TGTGCCAGCAGTGACATGGGGCAAGCAATCGCAGATACGCAGTATTTT. It encodes CASSDMGQAIADTQYF.

This clonotype has at least ten counts. V and J are TRBV28 and TRBJ2-1; D could derive from TRBD1 or TRBD2 (5 bases each). Trimming cost V 4 bases and J 8 bases, with 9 bases left between them. The CDR3 loop spans 12 amino acids. Per germline, CDR1 MDHEN and CDR2 SYDVKM. Written as DNA, the CDR3 is TGTGCCAGCAGTTCTTGGGACCATGAGCAGTTCTTC. It codes for CASSSWDHEQFF.

In its sample, this clonotype was seen a few times. The rearrangement links TRBV6-1 to TRBJ2-1; D tentatively fits TRBD1 or TRBD2 (5 bases each). Germline assignment: CDR1 MNHNS and CDR2 SASEGT. The CDR3 contains 13 residues. Trimming took off 6 bases at V and 8 bases at J, with 14 bases between the two ends. The CDR3 coding sequence is TGTGCCAGCAGCTCCGGGGCCGGGGATGAGCAGTTCTTC. Encoded protein: CASSSGAGDEQFF.